This TCR beta chain was identified in a study of blood T cell repertoires in COVID-19. Study information: Sources were T cells, B-cell-depleted T cells, or PBMCs; the material itself was cDNA or gDNA.

CDR1 and CDR2 (germline): SGHTA, FQGNSA. V lost 3 bases to trimming and J lost 7 bases, with 15 bases between them. This CDR3 comprises 14 residues. TCRdb keeps only in-frame clones here, not all; method: immunoSEQ multiplex PCR. The table has tens of thousands of clones, more than 85% seen once; the top ten hold about 1.7%. The chain carries TRBV7-2 and TRBJ1-2; tentatively, D is TRBD1 (5 bases). The sequencing sample was made of peripheral blood. The sequence was collected from a man between 60 and 75 years old with acute or convalescent COVID-19. The CDR3 DNA reads TGTGCCAGCAGCTTCATGGAGGGGCGGGGTGGCTACACCTTC. Translation: CASSFMEGRGGYTF.